This T cell receptor (beta chain) was sequenced for a study of T cell responses to AZD1222 COVID-19 vaccine. Sequenced by immunoSEQ multiplex PCR; TCRdb stores in-frame clones only, minus some. The repertoire holds roughly 110,000 clones, with about 85% as singletons. With respect to this clone: The antigen remains unidentified.

This CDR3 is 17 amino acids long. Germline-derived CDR1 and CDR2 are LGHNA and YSLEER. J lost 5 bases, V lost 3 bases, and 5 bases had no gene match. Study conclusions and caveats: Spike was spanned by vaccine-associated CD4 TCRs, which were dominant at 160-218 and 743-854. Repertoires were obtained only post-peak T cell response. After two AZD1222 doses, spike-specific TCR breadth and depth rose versus day 0. Close to half of all spike-specific TCRs reportedly target regions of the variants that are unmutated.

Material: peripheral blood, obtained on day 0 of AZD1222 vaccination. This receptor was identified in an adult in good health. The chain recombines TRBV4-3 with TRBJ2-2; 14 nucleotides agree with TRBD2. CDR3 protein: CASSQTSGRAGTGELFF. CDR3 nucleotides: TGCGCCAGCAGCCAGACTAGCGGGAGGGCCGGGACCGGGGAGCTGTTTTTT.